This TCR beta chain is from a study of cytomegalovirus exposure and HLA in healthy donors. Study-level findings and limits: Despite most TCR sequences being rare, some public TCRs occurred in many donors. In vitro experiments confirmed that a few CMV-associated chains were specific for CMV antigens.

Method: immunoSEQ multiplex PCR; TCRdb's copy keeps in-frame clones and lacks some. The sample contains over 110,000 clones, around 84% of which appear only once. Germline CDR1 and CDR2: SNHLY and FYNNEI. With 10 bases removed from V and 0 bases from J, the gap between germline ends came to 23 bases. The CDR3 loop spans 17 amino acids. A word on this clone: No antigen is known for it.

This TCR came from a man younger than 30 in good health and CMV-seropositive. Sample: PBMCs. This chain uses TRBV2 with TRBJ2-3, with D perhaps TRBD2 (6 bases). The CDR3 is CAIPTSQLPPSTDTQYF. CDR3 DNA sequence: TGTGCCATCCCTACTAGCCAACTACCCCCTAGCACAGATACGCAGTATTTT.